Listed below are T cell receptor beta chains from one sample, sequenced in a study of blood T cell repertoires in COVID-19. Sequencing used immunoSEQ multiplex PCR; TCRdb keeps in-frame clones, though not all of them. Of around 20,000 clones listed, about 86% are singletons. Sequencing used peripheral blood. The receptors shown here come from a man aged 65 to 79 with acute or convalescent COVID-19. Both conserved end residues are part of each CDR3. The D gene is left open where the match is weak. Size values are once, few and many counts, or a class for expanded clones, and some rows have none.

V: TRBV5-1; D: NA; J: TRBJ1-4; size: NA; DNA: TGCGCCAGCAGCTTGCGGAGGCGAGCAACTAATGAAAAACTGTTTTTT; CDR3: CASSLRRRATNEKLFF
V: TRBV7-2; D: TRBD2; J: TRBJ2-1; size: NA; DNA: TGTGCCAGCAGCTTAGGACTAGCGGGAACCAATGAGCAGTTCTTC; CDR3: CASSLGLAGTNEQFF
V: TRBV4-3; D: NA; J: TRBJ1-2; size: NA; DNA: TGCGCCAGCAGCCAAGATCCGACAGGAGAGTATGGCTACACCTTC; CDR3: CASSQDPTGEYGYTF
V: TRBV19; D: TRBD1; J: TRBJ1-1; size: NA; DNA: TGTGCCAGTACCTCCGGGACAGATAACACTGAAGCTTTCTTT; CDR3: CASTSGTDNTEAFF
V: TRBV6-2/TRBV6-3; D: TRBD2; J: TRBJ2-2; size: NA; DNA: TGTGCCAGCAGTTGGACTAGCGCCCGCTCGGGGGAGCTGTTTTTT; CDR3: CASSWTSARSGELFF
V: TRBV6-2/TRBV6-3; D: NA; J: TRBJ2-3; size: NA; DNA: TGTGCCAGCAGTTACTCTTCGGGATTCACAGATACGCAGTATTTT; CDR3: CASSYSSGFTDTQYF
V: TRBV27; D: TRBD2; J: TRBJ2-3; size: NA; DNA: TGTGCCAGCACCTGGGGGGGATTCGCAGATACGCAGTATTTT; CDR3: CASTWGGFADTQYF
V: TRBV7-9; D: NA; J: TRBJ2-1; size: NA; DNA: TGTGCCAGCAGCTTAGTGGGGGGGCTCGGAGGTCTTGAGCAGTTCTTC; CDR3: CASSLVGGLGGLEQFF
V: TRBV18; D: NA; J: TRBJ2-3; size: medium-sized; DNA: TGTGCCAGCTCGTCCAATGACAGGCTAGTACTGACAGATACGCAGTATTTT; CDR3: CASSSNDRLVLTDTQYF
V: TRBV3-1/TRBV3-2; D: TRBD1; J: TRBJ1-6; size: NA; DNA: TGTGCCAGCAGCCAAACAGGGGGGAATTCACCCCTCCACTTT; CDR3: CASSQTGGNSPLHF
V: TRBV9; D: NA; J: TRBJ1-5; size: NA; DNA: TGTGCCAGCAGCGTAGGGGAGAATCAGCCCCAGCATTTT; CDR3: CASSVGENQPQHF
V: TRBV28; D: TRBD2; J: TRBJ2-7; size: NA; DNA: TGTGCCAGCAGTTTTTCCTTAGCGGGCCTGACCTACGAGCAGTACTTC; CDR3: CASSFSLAGLTYEQYF
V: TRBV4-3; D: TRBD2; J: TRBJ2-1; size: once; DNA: TGCGCCAGCAGCCAAGAATGGAGCGGGACCTTCTACAATGAGCAGTTCTTC; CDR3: CASSQEWSGTFYNEQFF
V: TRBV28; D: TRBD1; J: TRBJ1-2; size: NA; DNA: TGTGCCAGCACCTCATGGGACAGGGGTGACTATGGCTACACCTTC; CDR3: CASTSWDRGDYGYTF
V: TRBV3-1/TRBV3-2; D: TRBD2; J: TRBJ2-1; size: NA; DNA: TGTGCCAGCAGCCAAGGTCCGGGACTAGCGGGAGTAAATGAGCAGTTCTTC; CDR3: CASSQGPGLAGVNEQFF